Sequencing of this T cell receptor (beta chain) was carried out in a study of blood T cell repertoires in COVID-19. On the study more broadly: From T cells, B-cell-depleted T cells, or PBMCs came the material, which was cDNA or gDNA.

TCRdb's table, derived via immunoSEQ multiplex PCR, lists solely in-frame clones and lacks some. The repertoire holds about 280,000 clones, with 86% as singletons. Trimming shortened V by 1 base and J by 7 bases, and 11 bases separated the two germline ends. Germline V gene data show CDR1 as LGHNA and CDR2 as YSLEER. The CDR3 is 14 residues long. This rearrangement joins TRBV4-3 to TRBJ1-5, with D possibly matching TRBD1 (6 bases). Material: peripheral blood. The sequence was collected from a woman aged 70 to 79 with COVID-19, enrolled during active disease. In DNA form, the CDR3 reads TGCGCCAGCAGCCAAGGAGGGGGTGAACAGCCCCAGCATTTT. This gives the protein CASSQGGGEQPQHF.